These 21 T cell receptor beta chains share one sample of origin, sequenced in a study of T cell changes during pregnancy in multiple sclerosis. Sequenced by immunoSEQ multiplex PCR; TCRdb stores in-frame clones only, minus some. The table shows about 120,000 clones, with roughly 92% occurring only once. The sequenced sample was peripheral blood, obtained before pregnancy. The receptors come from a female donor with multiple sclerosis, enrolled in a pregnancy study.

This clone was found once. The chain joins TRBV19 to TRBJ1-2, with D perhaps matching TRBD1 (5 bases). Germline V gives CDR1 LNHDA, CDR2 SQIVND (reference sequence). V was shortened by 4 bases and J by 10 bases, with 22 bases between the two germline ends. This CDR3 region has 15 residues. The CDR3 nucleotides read TGTGCCAGTAGTAATGGGGCTGTGTCGCGCCTCGCCTACACCTTC. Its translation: CASSNGAVSRLAYTF.

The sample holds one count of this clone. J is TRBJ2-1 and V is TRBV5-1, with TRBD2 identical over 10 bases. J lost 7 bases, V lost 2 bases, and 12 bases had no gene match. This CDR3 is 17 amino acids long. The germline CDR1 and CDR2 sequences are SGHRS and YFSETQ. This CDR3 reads CASSFGLAAGYENEQFF. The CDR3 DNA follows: TGCGCCAGCAGCTTTGGACTAGCGGCTGGGTACGAAAATGAGCAGTTCTTC.

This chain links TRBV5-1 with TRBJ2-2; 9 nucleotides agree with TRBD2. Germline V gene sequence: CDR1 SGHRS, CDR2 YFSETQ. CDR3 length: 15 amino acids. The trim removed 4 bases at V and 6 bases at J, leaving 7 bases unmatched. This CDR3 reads CASSPQGGGAGELFF. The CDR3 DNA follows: TGCGCCAGCAGCCCGCAGGGCGGGGGGGCCGGGGAGCTGTTTTTT.

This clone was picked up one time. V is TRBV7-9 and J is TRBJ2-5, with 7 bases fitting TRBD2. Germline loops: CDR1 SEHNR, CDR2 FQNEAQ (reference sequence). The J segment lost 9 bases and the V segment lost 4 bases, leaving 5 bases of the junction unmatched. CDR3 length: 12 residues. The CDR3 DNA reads TGTGCCAGCAGCTGGGAGGCGGGAGCCCAGTACTTC. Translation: CASSWEAGAQYF.

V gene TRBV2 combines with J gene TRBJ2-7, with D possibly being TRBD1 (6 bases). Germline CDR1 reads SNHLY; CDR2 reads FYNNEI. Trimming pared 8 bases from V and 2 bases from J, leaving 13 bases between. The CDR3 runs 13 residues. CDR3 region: CASGAQGPYEQYF. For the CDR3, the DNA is TGTGCCAGCGGGGCACAGGGACCCTACGAGCAGTACTTC.

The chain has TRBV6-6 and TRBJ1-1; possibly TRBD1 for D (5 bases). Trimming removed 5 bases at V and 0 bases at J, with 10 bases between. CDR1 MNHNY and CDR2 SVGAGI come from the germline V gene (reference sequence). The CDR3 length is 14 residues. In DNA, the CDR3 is TGTGCCAGCAGTCGACAGAATATGAACACTGAAGCTTTCTTT. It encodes CASSRQNMNTEAFF.

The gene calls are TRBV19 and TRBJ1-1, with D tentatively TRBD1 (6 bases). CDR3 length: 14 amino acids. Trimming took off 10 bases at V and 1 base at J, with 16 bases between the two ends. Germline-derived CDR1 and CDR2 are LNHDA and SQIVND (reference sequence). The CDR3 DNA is TGTGCCACCATACCGACAGGCAGGAACACTGAAGCTTTCTTT. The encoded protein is CATIPTGRNTEAFF.

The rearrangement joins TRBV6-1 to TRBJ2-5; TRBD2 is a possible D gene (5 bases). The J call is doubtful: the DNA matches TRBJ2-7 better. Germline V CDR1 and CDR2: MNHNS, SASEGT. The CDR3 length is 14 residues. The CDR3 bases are TGTGCCAGCAGTGAAGTTGCGGGCTCCTACGAGCAGTACTTC. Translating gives CASSEVAGSYEQYF.

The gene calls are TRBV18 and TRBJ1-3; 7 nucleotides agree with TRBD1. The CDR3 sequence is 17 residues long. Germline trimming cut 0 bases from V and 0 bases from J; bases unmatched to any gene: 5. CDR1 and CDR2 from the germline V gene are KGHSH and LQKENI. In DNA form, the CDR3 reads TGTGCCAGCTCACCACCGACAGGGCCCTTCTCTGGAAACACCATATATTTT. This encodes CASSPPTGPFSGNTIYF.

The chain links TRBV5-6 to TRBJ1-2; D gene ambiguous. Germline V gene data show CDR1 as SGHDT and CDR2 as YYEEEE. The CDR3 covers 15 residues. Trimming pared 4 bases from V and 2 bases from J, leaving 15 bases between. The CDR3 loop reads CASSLAAGANYGYTF. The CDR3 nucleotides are TGTGCCAGCAGCCTAGCGGCAGGCGCGAACTATGGCTACACCTTC. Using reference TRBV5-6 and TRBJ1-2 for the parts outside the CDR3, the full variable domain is DAGVTQSPTHLIKTRGQQVTLRCSPKSGHDTVSWYQQALGQGPQFIFQYYEEEERQRGNFPDRFSGHQFPNYSSELNVNALLLGDSALYLCASSLAAGANYGYTFGSGTRLTVV.

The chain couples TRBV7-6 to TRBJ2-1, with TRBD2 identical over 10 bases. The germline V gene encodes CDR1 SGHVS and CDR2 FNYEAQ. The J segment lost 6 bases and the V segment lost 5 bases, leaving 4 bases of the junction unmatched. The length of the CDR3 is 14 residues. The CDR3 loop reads CASSPRTSGNEQFF. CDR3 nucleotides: TGTGCCAGCAGCCCCCGGACTAGCGGCAATGAGCAGTTCTTC.

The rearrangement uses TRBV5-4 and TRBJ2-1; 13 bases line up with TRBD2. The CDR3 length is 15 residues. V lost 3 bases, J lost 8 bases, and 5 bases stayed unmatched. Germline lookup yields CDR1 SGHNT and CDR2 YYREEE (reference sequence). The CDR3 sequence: CASSSPGLAGYEQFF. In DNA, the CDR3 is TGTGCCAGCAGCTCACCGGGACTAGCGGGATATGAGCAGTTCTTC.

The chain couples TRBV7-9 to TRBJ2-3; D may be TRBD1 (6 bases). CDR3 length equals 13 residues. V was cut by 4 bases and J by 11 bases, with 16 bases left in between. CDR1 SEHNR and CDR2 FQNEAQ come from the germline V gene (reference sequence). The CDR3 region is CASSSRQERKQYF. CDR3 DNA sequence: TGTGCCAGCAGCTCCCGACAGGAGAGGAAGCAGTATTTT.

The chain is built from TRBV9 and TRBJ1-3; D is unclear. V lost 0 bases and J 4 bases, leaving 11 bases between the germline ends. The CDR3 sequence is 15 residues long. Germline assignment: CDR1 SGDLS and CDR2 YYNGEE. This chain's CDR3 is CASSVVPDSGNTIYF. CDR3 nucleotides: TGTGCCAGCAGCGTAGTTCCGGACTCGGGAAACACCATATATTTT.

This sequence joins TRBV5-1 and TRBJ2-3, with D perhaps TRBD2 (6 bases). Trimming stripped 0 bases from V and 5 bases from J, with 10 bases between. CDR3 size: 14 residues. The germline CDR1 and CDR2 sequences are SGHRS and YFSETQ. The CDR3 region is CASSLGLALDTQYF. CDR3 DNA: TGCGCCAGCAGCTTGGGTCTAGCGTTAGATACGCAGTATTTT.

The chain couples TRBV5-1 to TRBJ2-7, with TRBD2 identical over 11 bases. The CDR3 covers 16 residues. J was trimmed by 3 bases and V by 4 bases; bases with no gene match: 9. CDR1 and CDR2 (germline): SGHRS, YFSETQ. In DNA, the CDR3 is TGCGCCAGCAGCACCACCGCCGGGACTAGCGGCTACGAGCAGTACTTC. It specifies CASSTTAGTSGYEQYF. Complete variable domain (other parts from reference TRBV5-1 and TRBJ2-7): KAGVTQTPRYLIKTRGQQVTLSCSPISGHRSVSWYQQTPGQGLQFLFEYFSETQRNKGNFPGRFSGRQFSNSRSEMNVSTLELGDSALYLCASSTTAGTSGYEQYFGPGTRLTVT.

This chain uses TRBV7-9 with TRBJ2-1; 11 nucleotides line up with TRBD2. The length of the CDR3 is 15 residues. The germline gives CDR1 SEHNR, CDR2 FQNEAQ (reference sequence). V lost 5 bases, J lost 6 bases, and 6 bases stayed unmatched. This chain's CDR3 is CASSLGLAGFNEQFF. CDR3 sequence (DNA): TGTGCCAGCAGCCTTGGACTAGCGGGCTTCAATGAGCAGTTCTTC.

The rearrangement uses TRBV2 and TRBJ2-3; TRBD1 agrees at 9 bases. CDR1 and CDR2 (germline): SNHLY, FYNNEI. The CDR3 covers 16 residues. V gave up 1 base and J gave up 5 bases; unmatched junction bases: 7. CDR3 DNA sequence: TGTGCCAGCAGTGAAGAGCCGGGACAGGGAATAGATACGCAGTATTTT. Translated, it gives CASSEEPGQGIDTQYF.

The CDR3 spells CASSPGTGSGNTIYF. The CDR3 DNA sequence: TGTGCCAGCAGCCCCGGGACAGGCTCTGGAAACACCATATATTTT. The chain joins TRBV7-2 to TRBJ1-3, with 8 bases aligning to TRBD1. With 5 bases clipped from V and 0 bases from J, the junction kept 3 bases outside the gene matches. Looked up from germline, CDR1 is SGHTA and CDR2 is FQGNSA. This CDR3 has 15 residues.

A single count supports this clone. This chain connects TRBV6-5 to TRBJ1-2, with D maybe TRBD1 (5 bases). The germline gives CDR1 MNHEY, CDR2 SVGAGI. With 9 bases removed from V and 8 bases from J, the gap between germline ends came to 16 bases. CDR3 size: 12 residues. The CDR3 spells CASHGQGGGYTF. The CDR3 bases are TGTGCCAGTCACGGGCAGGGCGGCGGCTACACCTTC.

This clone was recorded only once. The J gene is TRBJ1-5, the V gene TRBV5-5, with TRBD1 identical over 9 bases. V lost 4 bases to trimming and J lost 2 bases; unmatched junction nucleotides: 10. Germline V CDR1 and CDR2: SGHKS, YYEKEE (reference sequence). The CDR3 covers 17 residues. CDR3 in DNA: TGTGCCAGCAGCGTACAGGGGGCCCTGATCGGCAATCAGCCCCAGCATTTT. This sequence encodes CASSVQGALIGNQPQHF.